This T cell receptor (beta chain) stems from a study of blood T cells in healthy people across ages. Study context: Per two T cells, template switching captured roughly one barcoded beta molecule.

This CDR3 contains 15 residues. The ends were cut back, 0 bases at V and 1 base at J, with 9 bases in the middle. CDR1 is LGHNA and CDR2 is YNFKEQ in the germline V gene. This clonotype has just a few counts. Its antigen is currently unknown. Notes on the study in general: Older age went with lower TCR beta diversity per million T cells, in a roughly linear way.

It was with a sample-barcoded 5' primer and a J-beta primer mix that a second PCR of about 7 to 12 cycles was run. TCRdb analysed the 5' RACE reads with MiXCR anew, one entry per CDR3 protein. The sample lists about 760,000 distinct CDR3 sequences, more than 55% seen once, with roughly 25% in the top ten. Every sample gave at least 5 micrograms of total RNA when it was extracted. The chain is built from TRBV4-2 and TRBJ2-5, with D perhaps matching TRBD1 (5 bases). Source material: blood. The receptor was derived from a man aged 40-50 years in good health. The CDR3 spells CASSQDWGGQETQYF. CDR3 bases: TGTGCCAGCAGCCAAGATTGGGGCGGCCAAGAGACCCAGTACTTC.